The sequence of this T cell receptor beta chain was determined in a study of blood T cells in healthy people across ages (dated by TCRdb to the mid-2010s). Background for the entire study: In model experiments, template switching captured roughly one uniquely barcoded TCR beta cDNA molecule for every two T cells. To avoid experimental bias, donors of different ages were spread randomly across the sequencing lanes. The donors were divided into four age groups: young (average around 15 years), middle-aged (approximately 41), aged (approximately 62) and long-lived (approximately 74). Age-related changes in TCR beta repertoire diversity were measured in the study by deep sequencing normalized with unique cDNA molecular identifiers. The study analyzed two additional independent replicas of 1 million unique cDNA reads from the same blood draw for two donors, one aged 18 to 29 and one aged 80 or older.

The library came from 5' RACE. Sequenced on an Illumina HiSeq 2500. A second PCR of about 7 to 12 cycles was performed with a sample-barcoded 5' primer and a J-beta primer mix. A unique molecular identifier was introduced onto each TCR beta cDNA molecule by a template-switch 5' adaptor carrying 12 random nucleotides. Each sample yielded at least 3 million CDR3-containing paired-end reads. First-strand cDNA synthesis was performed from all RNA using the Mint cDNA synthesis kit, with priming by a TRBC-specific oligonucleotide. After uracil-DNA glycosylase treatment, a first 18-cycle PCR used universal primers M1SS and BC2_uni_R on all cDNA. The study's own analysis went as follows. For normalization, 1 million high-quality reads, each with a distinct molecular identifier, were randomly selected from each sample. Reads with shared molecular identifiers were discarded instead of being binned into consensus sequences. MiTCR, run with a Q25 quality threshold and the strictest error-elimination algorithm, handled CDR3 identification, clonotype clustering and error correction. A nonparametric unseen species model using Euler transformation provided a lower-bound estimate of total TCR beta diversity. TCRdb ran its own pipeline on the public reads, namely fastp trimming at Q25 and MiXCR clone calling, and kept in-frame beta chains. Rows matching on CDR3 protein sequence are summarized as one entry with the most common DNA and genes. For this entry, the V and J calls and clone size follow TCRdb and not the study's own pipeline. The sample table holds about 2 million distinct CDR3 sequences, of which 49% were seen once. Together, the top ten hold around 2.1% of the sample.

V was cut back by 0 bases and J by 5 bases, leaving a gap of 5 bases between them. In the germline V gene, CDR1 corresponds to KGHDR and CDR2 to SFDVKD. The CDR3, cysteine through phenylalanine, is 13 amino acids long. Only the CDR3 portion is preserved as DNA: 39 bases, with reading frame beginning at the first base. On this clonotype itself: It has no known antigen specificity. Within one base of it there is no much larger clone, and no base qualities were kept.

Study-level results and caveats: There was a strong correlation between observed TCR beta diversity and the percentage of naive T cells measured by flow cytometry. Because the CMV infection status of the donors was unknown, age-related changes in expanded clonotypes may potentially have been confounded. Estimates of total diversity from one million sequenced T cells were regarded as lower bounds and underestimates. Conclusive comparison of naive and antigen-experienced compartments was prevented by the profiling of bulk unsorted PBMCs. The long-lived group showed more naive CD4+ T cells, fewer expanded clones and increased TCR diversity than the aged group, suggesting age selection. As age increased, observed TCR beta diversity per million T cells dropped in a roughly linear way, and a significant reduction was already evident by age roughly 40.

Donors were around 37 systemically healthy Caucasian individuals from Russia aged about 6 to 100 years. Ten milliliters of peripheral blood were drawn from each donor into EDTA-treated Vacutainer tubes. Ficoll-Paque density-gradient centrifugation was used to isolate PBMCs, with at least 6.5 million per sample. Trizol reagent was used to extract total RNA from PBMCs, with at least 5.5 micrograms per sample. Naive CD45RAhigh/CD27high T cell percentages were measured by flow cytometry on a PBMC aliquot from every donor. Specimen: blood. This clonotype was obtained from a woman aged 40 to 55 in good health. The chain is assembled from TRBV24-1 and TRBJ2-3, with the D gene uncertain. The DNA sequence follows: TGTGCCACCAGTGATTTGTGGGAAGATACGCAGTATTTT. Translated, this is CATSDLWEDTQYF.